The sequence of this TCR beta chain was determined in a study of T cells in Graves' hyperthyroidism and ophthalmopathy. Broader study findings: Blood also carried most thyroid clonotypes expanded above 0.001.

Germline V gives CDR1 GTSNPN, CDR2 SVGIG (reference sequence). Deletions cut 0 bases from V and 4 bases from J, with 6 bases between. The length of the CDR3 is 12 residues. RNA transcripts gave rise to amplified TCR beta CDR3 regions. HTBI primers were the set used in a first-round RT-PCR of the TCR CDR3. MiXCR was run by TCRdb on the multiplex PCR reads, yielding one entry per CDR3 protein. The sample has around 500,000 distinct CDR3 sequences, about 16% seen once. This clonotype was observed many times. Its antigen is as yet unknown. The chain is built from TRBV30 and TRBJ1-2; unclear D gene. Sample: blood. The sequence was collected from a woman aged 25 to 39 with Graves' ophthalmopathy. This CDR3 reads CAWSVIAYGYTF. CDR3 nucleotide sequence: TGTGCCTGGAGTGTAATAGCCTATGGCTACACCTTC.